Below, 11 T cell receptor beta chains from the same sample are listed, as sequenced in a study of tumor-infiltrating lymphocytes in primary liver carcinoma. RNA and DNA were co-extracted from about 19-30 mg of unsorted bulk tissue. cDNA specific to TCR beta was made from approximately 500 ng of total RNA, with a constant-region primer employed for priming. For TCR beta, libraries were produced by three nested multiplex PCR rounds using slightly modified ARM-PCR. Forward primers for TRBV1-TRBV30 and a C-beta reverse primer served the first two PCR rounds, at around 9 cycles each. MiXCR, applied by TCRdb to the multiplex PCR reads, yields one record per CDR3 protein. The sample comprises some 110,000 distinct CDR3 sequences, 64% of which are singletons, and 7.5% to 9% rests with the top ten. The sample was liver tumor tissue from sampling region 3. This sample's subset: tumor region T3, left-lateral pole. The receptors were gathered from an older woman with primary liver carcinoma and hepatitis B virus infection.

Notes on this clonotype: One end of the junction varies from germline; a read error may be responsible. The chain is built from TRBV28 and TRBJ2-2; D is possibly TRBD2 (5 bases). CDR1 and CDR2 from the germline V gene are MDHEN and SYDVKM. The CDR3 consists of 14 residues. CDR3 DNA: TGTGCCAGCAGTTTCCTCCGGGATGCCGGGGTGCTGTTTTTT. Its protein product is CASSFLRDAGVLFF.

Concerning this clonotype: This may be a read error, as it is one base from a much larger clone. The chain combines TRBV5-4 with TRBJ1-2; 7 nucleotides match TRBD1. The CDR3 covers 13 residues. J was trimmed by 7 bases and V by 4 bases; bases with no gene match: 7. CDR1 is SGHNT, CDR2 YYREEE, per germline (reference sequence). As DNA, the CDR3 is TGTGCCAGCAGCCGCGGACAGGTCTCTGGCTACACCTTC. Translating gives CASSRGQVSGYTF.

Notes on this clonotype: Just one base apart from a much larger clone, this may be a read error. This chain connects TRBV5-5 to TRBJ1-3; D might be TRBD1 (5 bases). The CDR3 is made up of 15 amino acids. Germline CDR1 SGHKS, CDR2 YYEKEE (reference sequence). V was clipped by 6 bases and J by 3 bases, with 16 bases between them. CDR3 sequence (DNA): TGTGCCAGCACTCGGGGGAAAAGCTATGGAAACACCATATATTTT. It is translated as CASTRGKSYGNTIYF.

The table lists this clonotype with a few counts. The chain combines TRBV10-3 with TRBJ1-1, with 7 positions matching TRBD1. V gave up 7 bases and J gave up 0 bases; unmatched junction bases: 8. In germline, CDR1 is ENHRY, CDR2 SYGVKD. This CDR3 region has 15 residues. The chain's CDR3 is CAITGGTAMNTEAFF. CDR3 coding DNA: TGTGCCATCACGGGGGGGACAGCTATGAACACTGAAGCTTTCTTT.

A remark on this clonotype: A read error may explain this, as a much larger clone is one base away. V and J are TRBV6-1 and TRBJ2-1, with unresolved D. This CDR3 comprises 15 residues. In germline, CDR1 is MNHNS, CDR2 SASEGT. V lost 1 base and J lost 8, with 15 bases in between. Here the CDR3 reads CASSEEWYFIDEQFF. The CDR3 coding sequence is TGTGCCAGCAGTGAAGAATGGTACTTCATCGATGAGCAGTTCTTC.

Of note for this clonotype: A read error may be the cause here, since a much bigger clone is one base away. This rearrangement joins TRBV10-3 to TRBJ1-3; the D gene is possibly TRBD1 (5 bases). Trimming removed 6 bases at V and 1 base at J, with 10 bases between. Germline CDR1 is ENHRY and CDR2 is SYGVKD. This CDR3 has 14 residues. CDR3 sequence: CAIRNTGSGNTIYF. The CDR3 DNA reads as TGTGCCATCAGGAACACAGGATCTGGAAACACCATATATTTT.

Relative to its sample, this clonotype is medium-sized. This chain links TRBV11-2 with TRBJ2-3; either TRBD1 or TRBD2 may fit D (5 bases each). Per germline, CDR1 SGHAT and CDR2 FQNNGV. Trimming stripped 2 bases from V and 2 bases from J, with 14 bases between. CDR3 length equals 16 residues. The CDR3 DNA follows: TGTGCCAGCAGCTTATCTGGGGCCGGGGTCACAGATACGCAGTATTTT. Translated: CASSLSGAGVTDTQYF.

This clonotype has a count of ten or more. This rearrangement joins TRBV29-1 to TRBJ1-5; 7 bases align to TRBD1. Unmatched junction bases numbered 7, after V lost 8 bases and J lost 3 bases. There are 13 residues in the CDR3. The germline V gene has CDR1 SQVTM and CDR2 ANQGSEA. The CDR3 region is CSWSRGSNQPQHF. CDR3 nucleotides: TGCAGCTGGTCCAGGGGGTCCAATCAGCCCCAGCATTTT.

In the case of this clonotype: The junction departs from the called germline gene at one end, perhaps through a read error. The chain combines TRBV4-1 with TRBJ2-1; D possibly corresponds to TRBD1 (5 bases). Germline V gene lookup returns CDR1 MGHRA and CDR2 YSYEKL. CDR3 length equals 13 residues. Here the CDR3 reads CVSREPGANEQFF. DNA of the CDR3: TGCGTCAGCAGAGAACCTGGGGCTAATGAGCAGTTCTTC.

With regard to this clonotype: No conserved phenylalanine or tryptophan ends this CDR3, so it is likely a read error. V gene TRBV18 combines with J gene TRBJ2-7; no firm D call. Germline V CDR1 and CDR2: KGHSH, LQKENI. This CDR3 has 14 residues. The CDR3 is CVSSPAPSRGEQYY. CDR3 DNA: TGTGTCAGCTCACCAGCTCCGTCCCGTGGGGAGCAGTACTAC.

A remark on this clonotype: Its ends do not fully match the called genes, so a read error is possible. The J gene is TRBJ2-5, the V gene TRBV11-3, with D hard to call. The germline V gene has CDR1 SGHNT and CDR2 YENEEA. The CDR3 runs to 16 residues. The CDR3 region is CASSLARQASQETQYF. CDR3 coding DNA: TGTGCTAGCAGCCTCGCGCGACAAGCAAGTCAAGAGACCCAGTACTTC.